This record covers a single T cell receptor beta chain. Its antigen remains unknown. Sorted naive or memory CD4+ cells met CEF peptides for 9 to 11 days. Some clones are missing from TCRdb's copy, which holds only in-frame ones; the method was immunoSEQ multiplex PCR. Here the sample spans around 45,000 clones, around 80% being singletons. CDR1 and CDR2 from the germline V gene are KGHDR and SFDVKD. Trimming left V 12 bases short and J 3 bases short, with 16 bases between. This CDR3 comprises 14 residues. The data were taken from a study of CD4 T cells in relation to SARS-CoV-2 and coronaviruses. Study-wide results and limits: Each donor contributed either pre-pandemic or post-infection samples, not both. No crossreactivity against non-spike viral proteins was tested here.

The chain links TRBV24-1 to TRBJ2-2; a possible D gene is TRBD2 (5 bases). The source of this sequence is an adult with COVID-19. Sequenced material: naive CD4+ T cells from PBMCs, cultured in vitro. Regarding subset: naive CD4+ T cells isolated by negative enrichment. CDR3 sequence: CAAAGGIDTGELFF. CDR3 DNA: TGTGCCGCCGCGGGCGGCATTGACACCGGGGAGCTGTTTTTT.